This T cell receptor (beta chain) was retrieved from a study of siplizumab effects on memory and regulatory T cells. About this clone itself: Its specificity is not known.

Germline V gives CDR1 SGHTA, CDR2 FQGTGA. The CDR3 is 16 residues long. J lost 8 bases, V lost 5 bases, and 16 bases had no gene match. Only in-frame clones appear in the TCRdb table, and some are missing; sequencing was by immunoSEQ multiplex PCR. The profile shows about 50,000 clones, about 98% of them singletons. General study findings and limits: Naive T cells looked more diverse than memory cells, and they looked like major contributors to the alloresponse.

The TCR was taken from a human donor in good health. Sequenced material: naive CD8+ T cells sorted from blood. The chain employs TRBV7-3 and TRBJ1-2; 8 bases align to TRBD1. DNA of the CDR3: TGTGCCAGCAGCCCAACCACAGCAACAGGGGGAGAGGGCTACACCTTC. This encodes CASSPTTATGGEGYTF.